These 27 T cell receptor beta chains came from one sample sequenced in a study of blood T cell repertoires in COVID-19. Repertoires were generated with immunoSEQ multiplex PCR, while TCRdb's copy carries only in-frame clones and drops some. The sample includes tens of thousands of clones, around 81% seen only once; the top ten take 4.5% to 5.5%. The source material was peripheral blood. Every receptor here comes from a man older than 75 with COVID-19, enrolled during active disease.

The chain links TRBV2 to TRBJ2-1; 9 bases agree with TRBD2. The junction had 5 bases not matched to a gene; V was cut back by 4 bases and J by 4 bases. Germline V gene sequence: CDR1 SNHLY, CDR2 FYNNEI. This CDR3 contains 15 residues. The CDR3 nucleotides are TGTGCCAGCAGTGGCCGGACTAGCGAGTACAATGAGCAGTTCTTC. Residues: CASSGRTSEYNEQFF.

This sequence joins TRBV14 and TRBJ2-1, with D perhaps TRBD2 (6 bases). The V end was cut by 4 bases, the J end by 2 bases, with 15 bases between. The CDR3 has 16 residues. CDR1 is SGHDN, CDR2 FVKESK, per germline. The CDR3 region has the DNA TGTGCCAGCAGCCCCCTTGGGGGGAGGACCTACAATGAGCAGTTCTTC. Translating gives CASSPLGGRTYNEQFF.

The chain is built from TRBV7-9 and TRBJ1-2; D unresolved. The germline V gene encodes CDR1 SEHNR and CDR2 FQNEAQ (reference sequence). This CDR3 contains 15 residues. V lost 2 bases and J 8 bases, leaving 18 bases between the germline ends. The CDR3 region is CASSLIDPAYGGYTF. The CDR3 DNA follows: TGTGCCAGCAGCTTAATCGACCCGGCTTACGGGGGCTACACCTTC.

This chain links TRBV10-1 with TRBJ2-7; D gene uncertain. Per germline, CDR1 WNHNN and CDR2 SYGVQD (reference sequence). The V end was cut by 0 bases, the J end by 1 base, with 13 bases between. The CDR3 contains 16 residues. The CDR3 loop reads CASSESGSPRSYEQYF. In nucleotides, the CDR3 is TGCGCCAGCAGTGAGTCCGGTAGCCCGCGGTCCTACGAGCAGTACTTC.

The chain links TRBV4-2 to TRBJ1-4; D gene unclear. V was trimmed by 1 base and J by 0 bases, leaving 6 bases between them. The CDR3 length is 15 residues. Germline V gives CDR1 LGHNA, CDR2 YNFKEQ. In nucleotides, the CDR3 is TGTGCCAGCAGCCAAGCTCCAGCAACTAATGAAAAACTGTTTTTT. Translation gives CASSQAPATNEKLFF.

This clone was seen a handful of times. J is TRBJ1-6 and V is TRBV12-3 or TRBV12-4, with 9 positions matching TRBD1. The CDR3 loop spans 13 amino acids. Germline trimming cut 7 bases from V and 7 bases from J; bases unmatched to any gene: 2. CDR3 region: CASTQGANSPLHF. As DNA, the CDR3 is TGTGCCAGCACACAGGGGGCGAATTCACCCCTCCACTTT.

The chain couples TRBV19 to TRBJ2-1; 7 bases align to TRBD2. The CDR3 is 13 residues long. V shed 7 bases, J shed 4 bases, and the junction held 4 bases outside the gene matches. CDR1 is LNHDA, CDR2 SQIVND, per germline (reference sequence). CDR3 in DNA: TGTGCCAGTAAAGGTAGCGGGTACAATGAGCAGTTCTTC. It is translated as CASKGSGYNEQFF.

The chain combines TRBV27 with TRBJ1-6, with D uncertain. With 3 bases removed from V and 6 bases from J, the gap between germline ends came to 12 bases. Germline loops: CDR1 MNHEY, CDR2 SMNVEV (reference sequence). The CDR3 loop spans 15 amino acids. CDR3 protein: CASSFYRHSNSPLHF. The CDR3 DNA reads TGTGCCAGCAGTTTCTATCGACACTCTAATTCACCCCTCCACTTT.

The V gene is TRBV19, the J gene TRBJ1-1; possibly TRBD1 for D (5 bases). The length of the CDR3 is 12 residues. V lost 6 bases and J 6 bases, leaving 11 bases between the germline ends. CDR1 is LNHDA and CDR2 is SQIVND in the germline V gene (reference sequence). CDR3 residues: CASRFGAAEAFF. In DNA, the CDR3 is TGTGCCAGTAGATTTGGGGCCGCTGAAGCTTTCTTT.

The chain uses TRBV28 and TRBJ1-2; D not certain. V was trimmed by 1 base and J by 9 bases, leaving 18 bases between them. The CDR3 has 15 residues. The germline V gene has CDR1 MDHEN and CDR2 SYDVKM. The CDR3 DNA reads TGTGCCAGCAGTTTATACAGACCCCCAAGGAAGAGCTACACCTTC. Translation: CASSLYRPPRKSYTF.

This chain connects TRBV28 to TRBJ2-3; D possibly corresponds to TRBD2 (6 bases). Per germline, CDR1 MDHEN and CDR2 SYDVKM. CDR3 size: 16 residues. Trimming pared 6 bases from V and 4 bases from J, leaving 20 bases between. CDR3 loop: CASSPPLAQLSDTQYF. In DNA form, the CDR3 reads TGTGCCAGCAGCCCTCCACTAGCACAGTTGTCAGATACGCAGTATTTT.

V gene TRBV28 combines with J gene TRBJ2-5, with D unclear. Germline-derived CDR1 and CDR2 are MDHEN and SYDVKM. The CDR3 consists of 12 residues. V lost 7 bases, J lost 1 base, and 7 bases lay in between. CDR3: CASNSGQETQYF. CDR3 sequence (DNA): TGTGCCAGCAACTCGGGCCAAGAGACCCAGTACTTC. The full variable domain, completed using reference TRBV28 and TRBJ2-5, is DVKVTQSSRYLVKRTGEKVFLECVQDMDHENMFWYRQDPGLGLRLIYFSYDVKMKEKGDIPEGYSVSREKKERFSLILESASTNQTSMYLCASNSGQETQYFGPGTRLLVL.

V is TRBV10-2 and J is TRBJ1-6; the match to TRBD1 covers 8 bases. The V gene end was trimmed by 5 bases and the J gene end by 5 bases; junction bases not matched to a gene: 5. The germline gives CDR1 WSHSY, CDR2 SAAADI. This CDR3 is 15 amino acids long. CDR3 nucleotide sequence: TGCGCCAGCAGTCCCGGACAGGGAGATAATTCACCCCTCCACTTT. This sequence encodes CASSPGQGDNSPLHF.

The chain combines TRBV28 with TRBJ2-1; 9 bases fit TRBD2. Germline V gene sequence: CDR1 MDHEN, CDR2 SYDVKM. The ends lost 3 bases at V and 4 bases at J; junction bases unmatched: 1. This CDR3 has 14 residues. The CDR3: CASSLLAGYNEQFF. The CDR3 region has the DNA TGTGCCAGCAGTTTGCTAGCGGGGTACAATGAGCAGTTCTTC. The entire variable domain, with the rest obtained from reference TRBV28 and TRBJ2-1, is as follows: DVKVTQSSRYLVKRTGEKVFLECVQDMDHENMFWYRQDPGLGLRLIYFSYDVKMKEKGDIPEGYSVSREKKERFSLILESASTNQTSMYLCASSLLAGYNEQFFGPGTRLTVL.

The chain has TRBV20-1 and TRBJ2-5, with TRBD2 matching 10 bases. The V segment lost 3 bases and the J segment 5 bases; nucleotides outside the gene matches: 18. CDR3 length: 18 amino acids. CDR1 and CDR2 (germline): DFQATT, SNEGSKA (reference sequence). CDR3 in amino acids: CSASRPSGSGSMVETQYF. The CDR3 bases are TGCAGTGCTAGTCGGCCTAGCGGGAGCGGAAGTATGGTGGAGACCCAGTACTTC.

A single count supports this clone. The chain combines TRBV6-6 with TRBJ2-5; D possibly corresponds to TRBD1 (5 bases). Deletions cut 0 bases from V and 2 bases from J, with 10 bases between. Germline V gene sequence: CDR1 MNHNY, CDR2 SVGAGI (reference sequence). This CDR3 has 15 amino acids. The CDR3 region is CASSYSTGVQETQYF. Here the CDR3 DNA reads TGTGCCAGCAGTTACTCCACAGGAGTACAAGAGACCCAGTACTTC.

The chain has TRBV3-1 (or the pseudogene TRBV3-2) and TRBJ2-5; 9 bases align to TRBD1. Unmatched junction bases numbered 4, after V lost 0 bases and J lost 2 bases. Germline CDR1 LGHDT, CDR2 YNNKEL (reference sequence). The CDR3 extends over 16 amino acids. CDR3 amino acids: CASSQDTGQGQETQYF. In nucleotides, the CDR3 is TGTGCCAGCAGCCAAGATACCGGACAGGGGCAAGAGACCCAGTACTTC.

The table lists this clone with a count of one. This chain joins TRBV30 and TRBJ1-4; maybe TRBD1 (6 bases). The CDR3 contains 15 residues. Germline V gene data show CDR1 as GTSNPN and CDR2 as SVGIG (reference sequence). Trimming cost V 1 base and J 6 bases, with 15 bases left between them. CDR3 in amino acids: CAWSARGGWDEKLFF. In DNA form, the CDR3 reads TGTGCCTGGAGTGCCAGGGGTGGATGGGATGAAAAACTGTTTTTT.

This chain's CDR3 is CASTPWDRSQETQYF. The CDR3, as DNA: TGTGCCAGCACCCCATGGGACAGGTCACAAGAGACCCAGTACTTC. This chain connects TRBV6-5 to TRBJ2-5; TRBD1 matches at 8 bases. V gave up 7 bases and J gave up 2 bases; unmatched junction bases: 9. This CDR3 spans 15 amino acids. Per the germline V gene, CDR1 is MNHEY and CDR2 is SVGAGI.

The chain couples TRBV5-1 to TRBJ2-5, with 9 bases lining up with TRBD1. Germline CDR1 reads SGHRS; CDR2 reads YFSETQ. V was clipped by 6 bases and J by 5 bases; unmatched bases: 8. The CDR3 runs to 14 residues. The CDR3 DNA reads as TGCGCCAGCAATACAGGGGGCAGCGAGGAGACCCAGTACTTC. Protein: CASNTGGSEETQYF.

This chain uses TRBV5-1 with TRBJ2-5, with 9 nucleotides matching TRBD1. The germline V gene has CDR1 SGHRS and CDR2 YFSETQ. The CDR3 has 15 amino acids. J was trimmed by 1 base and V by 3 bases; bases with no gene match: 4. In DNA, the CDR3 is TGCGCCAGCAGCTCCGGGACAGGGCCCCAAGAGACCCAGTACTTC. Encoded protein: CASSSGTGPQETQYF.

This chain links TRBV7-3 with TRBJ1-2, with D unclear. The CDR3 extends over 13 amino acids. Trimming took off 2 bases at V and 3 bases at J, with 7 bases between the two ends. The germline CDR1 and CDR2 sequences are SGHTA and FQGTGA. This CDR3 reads CASSLRRDYGYTF. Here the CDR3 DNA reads TGTGCCAGCAGCTTACGGAGGGACTATGGCTACACCTTC.

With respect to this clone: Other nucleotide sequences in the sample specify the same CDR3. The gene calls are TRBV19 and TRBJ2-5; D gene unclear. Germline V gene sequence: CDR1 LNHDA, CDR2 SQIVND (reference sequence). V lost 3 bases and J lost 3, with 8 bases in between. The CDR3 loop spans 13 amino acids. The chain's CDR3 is CASSIDTEETQYF. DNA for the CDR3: TGTGCCAGTAGTATCGACACCGAAGAGACCCAGTACTTC.

CDR3 sequence reads: CASSRRTSGGSYEQYF. CDR3 DNA: TGTGCCAGCAGCAGACGGACTAGCGGGGGCTCCTACGAGCAGTACTTC. V gene TRBV7-8 combines with J gene TRBJ2-7; TRBD2 matches at 13 bases. J gave up 0 bases and V 5 bases, and 4 bases lay outside the gene matches. Germline CDR1 reads SGHVS; CDR2 reads FQNEAQ. CDR3 length equals 16 residues.

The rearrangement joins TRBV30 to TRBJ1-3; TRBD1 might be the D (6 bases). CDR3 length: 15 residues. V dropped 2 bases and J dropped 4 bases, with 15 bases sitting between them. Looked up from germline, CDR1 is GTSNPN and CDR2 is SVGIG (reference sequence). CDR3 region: CAWSIQDSSGNTIYF. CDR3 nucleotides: TGTGCCTGGAGTATACAGGACAGTTCGGGAAACACCATATATTTT.

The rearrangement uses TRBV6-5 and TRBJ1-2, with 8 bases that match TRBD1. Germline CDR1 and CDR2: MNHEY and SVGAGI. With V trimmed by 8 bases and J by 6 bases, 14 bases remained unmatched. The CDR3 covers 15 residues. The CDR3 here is CASSIPGQASDGYTF. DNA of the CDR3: TGTGCCAGCTCCATTCCGGGACAGGCATCCGATGGCTACACCTTC.

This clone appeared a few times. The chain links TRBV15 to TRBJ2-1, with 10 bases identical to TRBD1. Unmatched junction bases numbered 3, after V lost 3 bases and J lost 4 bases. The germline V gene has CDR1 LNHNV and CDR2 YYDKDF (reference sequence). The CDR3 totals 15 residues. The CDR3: CATSSGDRGYNEQFF. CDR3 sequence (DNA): TGTGCCACCAGCAGTGGGGACAGGGGATACAATGAGCAGTTCTTC.